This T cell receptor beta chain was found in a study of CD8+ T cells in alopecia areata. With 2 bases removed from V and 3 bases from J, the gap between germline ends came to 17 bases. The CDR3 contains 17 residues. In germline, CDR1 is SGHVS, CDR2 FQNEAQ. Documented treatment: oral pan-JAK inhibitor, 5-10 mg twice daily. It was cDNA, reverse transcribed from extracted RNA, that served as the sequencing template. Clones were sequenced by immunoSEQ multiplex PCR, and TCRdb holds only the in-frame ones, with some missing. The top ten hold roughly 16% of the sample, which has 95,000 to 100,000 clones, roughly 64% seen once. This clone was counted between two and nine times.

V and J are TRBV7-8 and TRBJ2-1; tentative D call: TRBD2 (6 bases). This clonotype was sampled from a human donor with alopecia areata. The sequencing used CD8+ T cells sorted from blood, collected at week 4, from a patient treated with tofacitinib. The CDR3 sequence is CASSLIGTASVYNEQFF. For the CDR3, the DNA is TGTGCCAGCAGCTTAATAGGGACGGCTAGCGTCTACAATGAGCAGTTCTTC.